This passage covers 20 T cell receptor beta chains from one sample sequenced in a study of blood T cell repertoires in COVID-19. This table comes from immunoSEQ multiplex PCR, and its TCRdb copy is limited to in-frame clones, with some not included. The sample lists around 180,000 clones; about 84% were seen once. Specimen: peripheral blood. The receptors stem from a human donor in a cohort sampled during active COVID-19.

The chain has TRBV27 and TRBJ2-7; 7 nucleotides align to TRBD2. Germline values: CDR1 MNHEY, CDR2 SMNVEV (reference sequence). The CDR3 runs to 16 residues. With V trimmed by 2 bases and J by 7 bases, 14 bases remained unmatched. This CDR3 is CASSLRVLAVPREQYF. DNA of the CDR3: TGTGCCAGCAGTTTACGGGTCCTAGCGGTACCGCGGGAGCAGTACTTC.

The chain joins TRBV13 to TRBJ2-5; D remains unclear. The germline V and J ends were trimmed by 1 base and 0 bases, with 3 bases remaining between them. CDR3 length: 13 amino acids. The germline CDR1 and CDR2 sequences are PRHDT and FYEKMQ (reference sequence). The CDR3 loop reads CASSLADQETQYF. DNA of the CDR3: TGTGCCAGCAGCTTAGCGGACCAAGAGACCCAGTACTTC.

The genes are TRBV6-1 and TRBJ1-2; D gene uncertain. Germline lookup yields CDR1 MNHNS and CDR2 SASEGT. The CDR3 is 16 amino acids. The V end was cut by 2 bases, the J end by 4 bases, with 17 bases between. CDR3 sequence: CASSESLIDAFYGYTF. The CDR3 nucleotides are TGTGCCAGCAGTGAAAGTCTGATAGATGCCTTCTATGGCTACACCTTC.

The chain carries TRBV6-6 and TRBJ1-5; 9 nucleotides align to TRBD1. CDR1 MNHNY and CDR2 SVGAGI come from the germline V gene (reference sequence). CDR3 length: 13 amino acids. Trimming took 6 bases from V and 5 from J; bases not matched to a gene: 2. CDR3: CASSRTGDQPQHF. CDR3 in DNA: TGTGCCAGCAGCCGGACAGGGGATCAGCCCCAGCATTTT.

The gene calls are TRBV5-6 and TRBJ1-3, with 7 nucleotides matching TRBD1. The CDR3 runs 14 residues. The trim removed 4 bases at V and 8 bases at J, leaving 9 bases unmatched. Per germline, CDR1 SGHDT and CDR2 YYEEEE. CDR3 bases: TGTGCCAGCAGCGTACGGGACAGCGATTACACCATATATTTT. Translating it yields CASSVRDSDYTIYF.

V usage is TRBV11-2 and J usage is TRBJ1-3, with D maybe TRBD1 (5 bases). Trimming left V 5 bases short and J 0 bases short, with 20 bases between. Germline V gene sequence: CDR1 SGHAT, CDR2 FQNNGV. The CDR3 is 18 amino acids. The CDR3 DNA reads as TGTGCCAGCAGCCCGATCGGAGGGGTAGCTCGCTCTGGAAACACCATATATTTT. As protein: CASSPIGGVARSGNTIYF.

In nucleotides, the CDR3 is TGTGCCAGCAGCCAGACAGGGGGCTGGGGCTACACCTTC. This gives the protein CASSQTGGWGYTF. This chain joins TRBV7-2 and TRBJ1-2; 10 positions match TRBD1. Germline CDR1 reads SGHTA; CDR2 reads FQGNSA. Trimming took 5 bases from V and 8 from J; bases not matched to a gene: 5. The CDR3 runs to 13 residues.

V is TRBV6-5 and J is TRBJ2-5; D ambiguous. Trimming cost V 6 bases and J 7 bases, with 9 bases left between them. Germline V gene sequence: CDR1 MNHEY, CDR2 SVGAGI. There are 11 residues in the CDR3. The CDR3 sequence: CASRQEGTQYF. In DNA, the CDR3 is TGTGCCAGCAGGCAGGAAGGGACCCAGTACTTC.

The rearrangement links TRBV2 to TRBJ1-1; D gene ambiguous. V was cut by 7 bases and J by 2 bases, with 8 bases left in between. This CDR3 region has 12 residues. Germline V CDR1 and CDR2: SNHLY, FYNNEI. The CDR3 bases are TGTGCCAGCAACCGGGGTAACACTGAAGCTTTCTTT. Translated: CASNRGNTEAFF.

This clone was picked up a small number of times. The rearrangement uses TRBV3-1 (or the pseudogene TRBV3-2) and TRBJ1-4; unclear D gene. This CDR3 is built from 10 residues. Trimming stripped 8 bases from V and 8 bases from J, with 6 bases between. Germline loops: CDR1 LGHDT, CDR2 YNNKEL (reference sequence). As DNA, the CDR3 is TGTGCCAGCGGAGGGGAAAAACTGTTTTTT. Translated: CASGGEKLFF.

The chain employs TRBV25-1 and TRBJ2-1; tentatively, D is TRBD2 (7 bases). Per the germline V gene, CDR1 is MGHDK and CDR2 is SYGVNS. The CDR3 runs 17 residues. With 2 bases removed from V and 0 bases from J, the gap between germline ends came to 14 bases. CDR3 protein: CASSERRGGYSYNEQFF. The DNA of the CDR3 is TGTGCCAGCAGTGAAAGGCGCGGGGGCTACTCCTACAATGAGCAGTTCTTC.

V usage is TRBV13 and J usage is TRBJ1-2; 7 nucleotides agree with TRBD1. V lost 2 bases, J lost 5 bases, and 23 bases stayed unmatched. Germline V gene data show CDR1 as PRHDT and CDR2 as FYEKMQ (reference sequence). The CDR3 totals 20 residues. CDR3 protein: CASSLLEGLTDRSFRYGYTF. CDR3 sequence (DNA): TGTGCCAGCAGCTTATTGGAAGGGTTGACGGACAGGAGCTTCCGTTATGGCTACACCTTC.

The chain employs TRBV29-1 and TRBJ2-3; 13 positions match TRBD2. The CDR3 totals 14 residues. Germline CDR1 SQVTM, CDR2 ANQGSEA. Germline trimming cut 6 bases from V and 4 bases from J; bases unmatched to any gene: 4. CDR3 DNA sequence: TGCAGCGTGGGAGGACTAGCGGGGGCAGATACGCAGTATTTT. Its protein is CSVGGLAGADTQYF.

This chain connects TRBV7-3 to TRBJ2-3; 10 bases fit TRBD2. Germline CDR1 is SGHTA and CDR2 is FQGTGA. This CDR3 has 20 residues. After removal of 1 base from V and 1 base from J, the junction contained 14 bases not matched to a gene. In DNA form, the CDR3 reads TGTGCCAGCAGCTTAAATCCTAGCGGGGGAGGTAGTCTCTGCACAGATACGCAGTATTTT. Its protein product is CASSLNPSGGGSLCTDTQYF. The variable domain in full, with the rest retrieved from reference TRBV7-3 and TRBJ2-3, is GAGVSQTPSNKVTEKGKYVELRCDPISGHTALYWYRQSLGQGPEFLIYFQGTGAADDSGLPNDRFFAVRPEGSVSTLKIQRTERGDSAVYLCASSLNPSGGGSLCTDTQYFGPGTRLTVL.

The CDR3 DNA reads TGTGCCAGCTCACCAGGGACAGGGTTAAATAGCGAGCAGTACTTC. As protein: CASSPGTGLNSEQYF. The chain couples TRBV18 to TRBJ2-7; 9 nucleotides agree with TRBD1. The germline V gene encodes CDR1 KGHSH and CDR2 LQKENI. After removal of 2 bases from V and 6 bases from J, the junction contained 8 bases not matched to a gene. The CDR3 is 15 amino acids.

As regards this clone: Sequence at one end of the junction differs from germline and may be a read error. The rearrangement uses TRBV6-5 and TRBJ2-1; TRBD1 agrees at 8 bases. Germline V gene sequence: CDR1 MNHEY, CDR2 SVGAGI. The CDR3 sequence is 11 residues long. This chain's CDR3 is CACRGHNEQFF. In nucleotides, the CDR3 is TGTGCCTGCAGGGGGCACAATGAGCAGTTCTTC.

V gene TRBV2 combines with J gene TRBJ1-2; no definite D call. The germline gives CDR1 SNHLY, CDR2 FYNNEI. Trimming pared 1 base from V and 7 bases from J, leaving 4 bases between. The CDR3 is made up of 11 amino acids. Here the CDR3 DNA reads TGTGCCAGCAGTGAAGTGGCTGGCTACACCTTC. Its protein is CASSEVAGYTF.

The rearrangement links TRBV12-3 or TRBV12-4 to TRBJ2-1; 8 bases agree with TRBD2. The length of the CDR3 is 13 residues. Trimming cost V 7 bases and J 7 bases; bases outside gene matches: 6. CDR3 residues: CASNPGGANEQFF. CDR3 nucleotides: TGTGCCAGCAACCCCGGGGGGGCGAATGAGCAGTTCTTC.

The chain is built from TRBV18 and TRBJ1-4; D may be TRBD1 (5 bases). The V end lost 5 bases, the J end lost 8 bases, and 15 bases lay between the germline ends. Germline V gene lookup returns CDR1 KGHSH and CDR2 LQKENI. The CDR3 spans 14 residues. This CDR3 is CASSTGEGPEKLFF. Here the CDR3 DNA reads TGTGCCAGCTCAACGGGGGAGGGTCCCGAAAAACTGTTTTTT.

This clone was seen only once. The V and J genes are TRBV6-5 and TRBJ2-1; TRBD1 is a possible D gene (7 bases). The CDR3 has 15 amino acids. The V end lost 6 bases, the J end lost 9 bases, and 21 bases lay between the germline ends. CDR1 and CDR2 (germline): MNHEY, SVGAGI. The CDR3 spells CASSAPAGQLGEQFF. DNA for the CDR3: TGTGCCAGCAGCGCCCCCGCGGGACAGTTGGGTGAGCAGTTCTTC.